These T cell receptor beta chains were read from a single sample in a study of response to subunit inactivated influenza vaccine. TCRdb analysed the RT-PCR reads with MiXCR anew, one entry per CDR3 protein. The table records about 650,000 distinct CDR3 sequences, 14% of them present only once. The material was PBMCs from blood, obtained 14 days before vaccination. Receptors originate from a man aged 45-65 years who received an inactivated influenza vaccine. Both conserved end residues are part of each CDR3. The D gene is left open where the match is weak. Clone size, where shown, is once, few, many, or a class for clones that have expanded.

J gene,V gene,clone size,D gene,CDR3 DNA,CDR3 protein
TRBJ2-2,TRBV6-1,few,-,TGTGCCAGCAGTAGCAGTGGGGTACACACCGGGGAGCTGTTTTTT,CASSSSGVHTGELFF
TRBJ2-5,TRBV6-5,many,-,TGTGCCAGCAGTTTTATGGGACTTGACTCAGAGACCCAGTACTTC,CASSFMGLDSETQYF
TRBJ2-3,TRBV7-2,few,-,TGTGCCAGCAGCTTAGGGGGGCCGGGCACAGATACGCAGTATTTT,CASSLGGPGTDTQYF
TRBJ2-1,TRBV7-9,many,-,TGTGCCAGCAGCTTAGTGACTAGCTCCTACAATGAGCAGTTCTTC,CASSLVTSSYNEQFF
TRBJ2-6,TRBV9,few,-,TGTGCCAGCAGCGTAGGAAGCTCTGGGGCCAACGTCCTGACTTTC,CASSVGSSGANVLTF
TRBJ2-2,TRBV7-6,-,-,TGTGCCAGCACCCTAACGTACAGGGAGAACACCGGGGAGCTGTTTTTT,CASTLTYRENTGELFF
TRBJ2-5,TRBV5-1,many,-,TGCGCCAGCAGCTTGGAGTCGGCAGAAGAGACCCAGTACTTC,CASSLESAEETQYF
TRBJ2-3,TRBV30,-,TRBD2,TGTGCCTGGAGTGTAAGGTTGGGTAGCGGGGGACCCCCGCCAGATACGCAGTATTTT,CAWSVRLGSGGPPPDTQYF
TRBJ1-1,TRBV2,few,TRBD1,TGTGCCAGCAGTGACAGACAGGGATACACTGAAGCTTTCTTT,CASSDRQGYTEAFF
TRBJ2-1,TRBV5-1,-,TRBD2,TGCGCCAGCAGCGGGTGGGGAGCGGGGACTGAGCAGTTCTTC,CASSGWGAGTEQFF
TRBJ2-1,TRBV5-1,many,TRBD1,TGCGCCAGCAGCTCACAGGGGAGCTCCTACAATGAGCAGTTCTTC,CASSSQGSSYNEQFF
TRBJ2-7,TRBV20-1,many,-,TGCAGTGCTAGAGACCAGACGGGGCCCGGGCAGCAGTACTTC,CSARDQTGPGQQYF
TRBJ1-1,TRBV20-1,-,-,TGCAGTGCAACGAAACCCCCAGGGAACACTGAAGCTTTCTTT,CSATKPPGNTEAFF
TRBJ2-3,TRBV2,-,-,TGTGCCACCCCTGAAGGGCTTCGCACAGATACGCAGTATTTT,CATPEGLRTDTQYF
TRBJ1-6,TRBV4-3,-,TRBD1,TGCGCCAGCAGCCAGAGTTCATACAGGGGCTCACCCCTCCACTTT,CASSQSSYRGSPLHF
TRBJ2-7,TRBV2,many,-,TGTGCCAGCATGCCACGCATCTCCTACGAGCAGTACTTC,CASMPRISYEQYF
TRBJ1-1,TRBV6-5,few,-,TGTGCCAGCAGTTACCCCGGCTTGGGGGGTGAAGCTTTCTTT,CASSYPGLGGEAFF
TRBJ1-5,TRBV10-3,few,TRBD1,TGTGCCATCAGCGGGACAGGGCGAAATCAGCCCCAGCATTTT,CAISGTGRNQPQHF
TRBJ2-3,TRBV6-6,-,TRBD1,TGTGCCAGCACCAAAGACAGGGGATATACGCAGTATTTT,CASTKDRGYTQYF
TRBJ1-3,TRBV28,-,-,TGTGCCAGCAGTTTAGAGCTCAGTCGTACCATATATTTT,CASSLELSRTIYF
TRBJ2-7,TRBV6-5,-,-,TGTGCCAGCAGACAAATCTACGAGCAGTACTTC,CASRQIYEQYF
TRBJ1-1,TRBV7-2,few,TRBD1,TGTGCCAGCAGACCGACGACAGGGGCCAACACTGAAGCTTTCTTT,CASRPTTGANTEAFF
TRBJ1-2,TRBV28,-,-,TGTGCCAGCAGTTTAAGGTTCAGGGGCAACTATGGCTACACCTTC,CASSLRFRGNYGYTF